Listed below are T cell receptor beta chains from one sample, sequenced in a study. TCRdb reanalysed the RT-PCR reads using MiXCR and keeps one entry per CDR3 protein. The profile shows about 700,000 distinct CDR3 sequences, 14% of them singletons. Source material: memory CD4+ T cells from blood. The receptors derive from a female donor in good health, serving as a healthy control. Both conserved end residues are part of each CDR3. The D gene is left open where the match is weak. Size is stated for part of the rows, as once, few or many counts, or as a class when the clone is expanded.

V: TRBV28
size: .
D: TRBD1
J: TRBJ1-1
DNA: TGTGCCAGCGGACAGGGAACTTTAGGAGCTTTCTTT
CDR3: CASGQGTLGAFF

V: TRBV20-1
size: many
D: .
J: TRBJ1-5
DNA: TGCAGTGCTAGGCCTGGGGCAGGGAGGCCCCAGCATTTT
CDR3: CSARPGAGRPQHF

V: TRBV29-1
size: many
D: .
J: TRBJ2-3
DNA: TGCAGCGTTGAAACCTCGGCCTATACGCAGTATTTT
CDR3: CSVETSAYTQYF

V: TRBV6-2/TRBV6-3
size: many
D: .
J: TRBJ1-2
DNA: TGTGCCAGCAGCTCGTCGACGGGAAACTATGGCTACACCTTC
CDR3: CASSSSTGNYGYTF

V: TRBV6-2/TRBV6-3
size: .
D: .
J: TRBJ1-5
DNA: TGTGCCAGCAGTCGACCGACGGGGGCAAGCAATCAGCCCCAGCATTTT
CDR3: CASSRPTGASNQPQHF

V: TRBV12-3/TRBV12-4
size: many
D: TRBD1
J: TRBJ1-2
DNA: TGTGCCAGCAGTTTGGGGACACAGGGGACCTATGGCTACACCTTC
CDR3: CASSLGTQGTYGYTF

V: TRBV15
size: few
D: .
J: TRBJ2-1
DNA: TGTGCCACCCGCGGTGGTCACTACAATGAGCAGTTCTTC
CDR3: CATRGGHYNEQFF

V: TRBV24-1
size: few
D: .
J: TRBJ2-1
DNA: TGTGCCACCAGTGATAACCGTCGACAGTTCTTC
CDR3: CATSDNRRQFF

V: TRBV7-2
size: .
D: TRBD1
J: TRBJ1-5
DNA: TGTGCCAGCACCATTAGGGGGCATGAGCCCCAGCATTTT
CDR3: CASTIRGHEPQHF

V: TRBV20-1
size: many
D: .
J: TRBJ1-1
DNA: TGCAGTGCTAGGGGGCACGTCGAGAACACTGAAGCTTTCTTT
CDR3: CSARGHVENTEAFF

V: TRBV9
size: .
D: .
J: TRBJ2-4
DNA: TGTGCCAGCAGCCCCTCGCGGGCGGGAAAAAACATTCAGTACTTC
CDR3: CASSPSRAGKNIQYF

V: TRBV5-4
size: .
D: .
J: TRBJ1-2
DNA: TGTGCCAGCAGCTTGGCCACGTACGAGGGGGGGAGATATGGCTACACCTTC
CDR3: CASSLATYEGGRYGYTF

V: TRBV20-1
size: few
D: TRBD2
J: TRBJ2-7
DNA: TGCAGTGCTTTCACTAGCGGGGGGACCTACGAGCAGTACTTC
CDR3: CSAFTSGGTYEQYF

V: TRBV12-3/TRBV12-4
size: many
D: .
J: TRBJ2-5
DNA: TGTGCCAGCAGTTTGGTCGCCGGGGCGTCGGAGACCCAGTACTTC
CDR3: CASSLVAGASETQYF

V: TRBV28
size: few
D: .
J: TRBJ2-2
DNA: TGTGCCAGCCATTACCACCACACCGGGGAGCTGTTTTTT
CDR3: CASHYHHTGELFF

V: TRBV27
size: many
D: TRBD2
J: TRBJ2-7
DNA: TGTGCCAGCAGTTTCTCAGCGGGAGGGCCCGGGTACGAGCAGTACTTC
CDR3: CASSFSAGGPGYEQYF

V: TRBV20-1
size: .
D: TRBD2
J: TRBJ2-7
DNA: TGCAGTGCGACAAAAGGAGCAGACGGGAGGGCCTACGAGCAGTACTTC
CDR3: CSATKGADGRAYEQYF

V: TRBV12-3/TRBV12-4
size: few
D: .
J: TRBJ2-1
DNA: TGTGCCAGCCATTCACAGTTGGGGGATGAGCAGTTCTTC
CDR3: CASHSQLGDEQFF

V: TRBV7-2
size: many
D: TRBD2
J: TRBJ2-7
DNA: TGTGCCAGCAGCTTATCCCTAGCGGACTACGAGCAGTACTTC
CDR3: CASSLSLADYEQYF

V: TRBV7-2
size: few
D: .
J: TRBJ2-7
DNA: TGTGCCAGCAGGTTAGGCCTAGCCAGCTCCTACGAGCAGTACTTC
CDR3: CASRLGLASSYEQYF

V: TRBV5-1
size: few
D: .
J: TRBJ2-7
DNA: TGCGCCAGCGCCCCCCGGGGCGGGATCGCGGCCTACGAGCAGTACTTC
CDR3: CASAPRGGIAAYEQYF

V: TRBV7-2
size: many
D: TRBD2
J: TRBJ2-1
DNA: TGTGCCAGCAGCTTAGAACTAGCGGGATGGGGGCACAATGAGCAGTTCTTC
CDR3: CASSLELAGWGHNEQFF

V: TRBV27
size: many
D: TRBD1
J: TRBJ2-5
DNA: TGTGCCAGTGGAAAACAGGACAGGGGAGAGACCCAGTACTTC
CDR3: CASGKQDRGETQYF

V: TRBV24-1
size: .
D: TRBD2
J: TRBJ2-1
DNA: TGTGCCACAGCGGGGGCTACAGGTGAGCAGTTCTTC
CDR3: CATAGATGEQFF

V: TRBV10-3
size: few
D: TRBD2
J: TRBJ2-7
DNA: TGTGCCATCAGTGGACTAGCGGGATCCAGGTACGAGCAGTACTTC
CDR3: CAISGLAGSRYEQYF

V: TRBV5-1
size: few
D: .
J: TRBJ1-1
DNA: TGCGCCAGCAGCTTGGTCGACAGGAACATGAACACTGAAGCTTTCTTT
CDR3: CASSLVDRNMNTEAFF

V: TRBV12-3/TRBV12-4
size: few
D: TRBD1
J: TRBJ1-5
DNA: TGTGCCAGCAGTCACAGGGGAAATCAGCCCCAGCATTTT
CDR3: CASSHRGNQPQHF

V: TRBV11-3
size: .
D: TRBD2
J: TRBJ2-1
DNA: TGTGCCAGCAGCTTGACTTGGACTAGCGGGGGGGACATTGATGAGCAGTTCTTC
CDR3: CASSLTWTSGGDIDEQFF

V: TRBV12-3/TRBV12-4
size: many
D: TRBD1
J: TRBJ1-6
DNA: TGTGCCAGCAGTTCGACAGGGGGCGATTCACCCCTCCACTTT
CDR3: CASSSTGGDSPLHF

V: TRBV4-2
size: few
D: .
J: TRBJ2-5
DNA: TGTGCCAGCAGCCAAGACAGGGGTAGCCGGGAGACCCAGTACTTC
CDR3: CASSQDRGSRETQYF

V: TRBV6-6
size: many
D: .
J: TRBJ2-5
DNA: TGTGCCAGCAGTTACTCGAATCCCCTCGAGACCCAGTACTTC
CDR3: CASSYSNPLETQYF

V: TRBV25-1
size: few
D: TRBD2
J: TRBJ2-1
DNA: TGTGCCAGCGCGGGGAGGGTCCGCTTGTACAATGAGCAGTTCTTC
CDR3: CASAGRVRLYNEQFF

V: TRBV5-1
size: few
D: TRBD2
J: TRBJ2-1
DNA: TGCGCCAGCAGCTCATCTAGCGGGAGTGGCTACAATGAGCAGTTCTTC
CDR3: CASSSSSGSGYNEQFF

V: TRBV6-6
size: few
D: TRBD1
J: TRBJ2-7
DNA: TGTGCCAGCAGGGGACAGGCCAGCTCCTACGAGCAGTACTTC
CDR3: CASRGQASSYEQYF

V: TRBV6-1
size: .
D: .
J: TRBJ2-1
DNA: TGTGCCAGCAGTACAGGGTTAACCTACAATGAGCAGTTCTTC
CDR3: CASSTGLTYNEQFF

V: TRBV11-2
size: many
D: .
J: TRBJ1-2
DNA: TGTGCCAGCAGCTTGGGCTTCTCCTATGGCTACACCTTC
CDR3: CASSLGFSYGYTF

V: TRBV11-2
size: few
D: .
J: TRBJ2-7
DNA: TGTGCCAGCAGCCCAGGAGTAAACTACGAGCAGTACTTC
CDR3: CASSPGVNYEQYF

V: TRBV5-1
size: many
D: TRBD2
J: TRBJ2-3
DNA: TGCGCCAGCAGCGCGACCGGGACTAGCGGGAGTACGCAGTATTTT
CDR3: CASSATGTSGSTQYF

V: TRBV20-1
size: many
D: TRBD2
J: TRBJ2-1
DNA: TGCAGTGCTAGAGGAAGGTCGGTAGCGGGGGGGATCCTCAATGAGCAGTTCTTC
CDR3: CSARGRSVAGGILNEQFF

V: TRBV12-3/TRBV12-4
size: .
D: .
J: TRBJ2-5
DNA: TGTGCCAGCGGGCGGACCCAAGAGACCCAGTACTTC
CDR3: CASGRTQETQYF

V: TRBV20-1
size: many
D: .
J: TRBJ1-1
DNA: TGCAGTGCGGAACCGACAGCCTCTGAAGCTTTCTTT
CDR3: CSAEPTASEAFF

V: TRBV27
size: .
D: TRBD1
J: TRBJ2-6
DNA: TGTGCCAGCAGTTCCGGGACAGACGGGGCCAACGTCCTGACTTTC
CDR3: CASSSGTDGANVLTF

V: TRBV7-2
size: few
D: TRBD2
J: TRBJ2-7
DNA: TGTGCCAGCAGCTTAGTCGGACTAGCGTCGTACGAGCAGTACTTC
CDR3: CASSLVGLASYEQYF

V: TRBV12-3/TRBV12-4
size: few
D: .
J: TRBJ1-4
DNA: TGTGCCAGCAGTTTTGCTGGGAGGAACAATGAAAAACTGTTTTTT
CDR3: CASSFAGRNNEKLFF

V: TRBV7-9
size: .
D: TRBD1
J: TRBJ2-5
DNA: TGTGCCAGCAGCCCCAGACAGGGGGCCGGCGGGGAGACCCAGTACTTC
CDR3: CASSPRQGAGGETQYF

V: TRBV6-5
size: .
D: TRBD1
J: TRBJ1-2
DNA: TGTGCCAGCAGTTCGAGAGGGGGCGCGGACTATGGCTACACCTTC
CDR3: CASSSRGGADYGYTF

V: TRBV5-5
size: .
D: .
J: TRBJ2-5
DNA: TGTGCCAGCAGGGTGGGAGGAGGAGAGACCCAGTACTTC
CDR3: CASRVGGGETQYF

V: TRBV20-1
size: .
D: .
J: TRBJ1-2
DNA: TGCAGTGCTAGAGGGGACACCTATGGCTACACCTTC
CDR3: CSARGDTYGYTF

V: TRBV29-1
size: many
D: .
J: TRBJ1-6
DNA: TGCAGCGTTAGGGGGGGGGATAATTCACCCCTCCACTTT
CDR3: CSVRGGDNSPLHF

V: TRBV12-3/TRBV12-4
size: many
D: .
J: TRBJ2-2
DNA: TGTGCCAGCGGGTCAGGGGAGCTGTTTTTT
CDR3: CASGSGELFF

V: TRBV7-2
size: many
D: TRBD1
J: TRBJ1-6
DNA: TGTGCCAGCAGCGCAATCGGACAGGGACGTTCACCCCTCCACTTT
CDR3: CASSAIGQGRSPLHF

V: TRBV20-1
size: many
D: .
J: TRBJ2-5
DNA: TGCAGTGCGAGGGGACGGGCTAAAGAGACCCAGTACTTC
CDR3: CSARGRAKETQYF

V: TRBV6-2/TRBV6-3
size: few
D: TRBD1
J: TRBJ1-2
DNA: TGTGCCAGCGGATTAGGACAGGTCTATGGCTACACCTTC
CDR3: CASGLGQVYGYTF

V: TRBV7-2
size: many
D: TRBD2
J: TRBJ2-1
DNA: TGTGCCAGCAGCTTATTTAGCGGGAGCTCCTACAATGAGCAGTTCTTC
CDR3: CASSLFSGSSYNEQFF

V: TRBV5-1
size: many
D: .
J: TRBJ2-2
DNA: TGCGCCAGCAGCTTCACCTCCACCGGGGAGCTGTTTTTT
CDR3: CASSFTSTGELFF

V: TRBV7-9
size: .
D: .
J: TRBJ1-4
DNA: TGTGCCAGCAGCTTAGGGCTGGGCCCGAGTAATGAAAAACTGTTTTTT
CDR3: CASSLGLGPSNEKLFF

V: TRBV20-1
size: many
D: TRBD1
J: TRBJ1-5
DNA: TGCAGTGCATCGACAGGGGTCATTAGTCAGCCCCAGCATTTT
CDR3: CSASTGVISQPQHF

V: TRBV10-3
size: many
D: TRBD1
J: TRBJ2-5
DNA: TGTGCCATCAGTGAGTCGGGACAGTACCAAGAGACCCAGTACTTC
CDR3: CAISESGQYQETQYF

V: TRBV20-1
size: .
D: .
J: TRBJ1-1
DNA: TGCAGTGCTAGAGTATTAGTCGGAACTGGGACTGAAGCTTTCTTT
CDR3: CSARVLVGTGTEAFF